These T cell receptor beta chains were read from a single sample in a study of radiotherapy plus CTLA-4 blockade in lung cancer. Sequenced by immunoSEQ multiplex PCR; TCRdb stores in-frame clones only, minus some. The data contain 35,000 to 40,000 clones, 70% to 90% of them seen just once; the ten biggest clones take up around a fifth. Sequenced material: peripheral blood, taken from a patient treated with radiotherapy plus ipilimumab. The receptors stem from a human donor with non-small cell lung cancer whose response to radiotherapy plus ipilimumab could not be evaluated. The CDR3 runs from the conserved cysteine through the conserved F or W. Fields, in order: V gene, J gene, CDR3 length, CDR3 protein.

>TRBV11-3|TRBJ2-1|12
CASSLSASEQFF
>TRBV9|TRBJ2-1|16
CASSVAWTGGSTEQFF
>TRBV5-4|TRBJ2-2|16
CASSFPGLSSTGELFF
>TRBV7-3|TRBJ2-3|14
CASSPTGVGDTQYF
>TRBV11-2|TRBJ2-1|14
CASSPPGRAAEQFF
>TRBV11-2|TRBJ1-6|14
CASSWRGSNSPLHF
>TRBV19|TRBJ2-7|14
CASSIAESSYEQYF
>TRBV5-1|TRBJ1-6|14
CASSFGTDNSPLHF
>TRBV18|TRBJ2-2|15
CASSPSVQGTGELFF
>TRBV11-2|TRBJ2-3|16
CASSLSVGPGTDTQYF
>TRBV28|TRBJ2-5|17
CASSPALGAGGGETQYF
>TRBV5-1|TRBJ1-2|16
CASRPGQGPRVYGYTF
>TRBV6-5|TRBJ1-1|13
CASGSRGRTEAFF
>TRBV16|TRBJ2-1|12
CASSQDGQGQFF